Listed below are T cell receptor beta chains from one sample, sequenced in a study of cytomegalovirus exposure and HLA in healthy donors. TCRdb keeps only in-frame clones here, not all; method: immunoSEQ multiplex PCR. The sample has some 87,000 clones, around 76% seen once. The sequenced material came from PBMCs. Receptors originate from a man younger than 35 in good health and CMV-seropositive. Both conserved end residues are trimmed from each CDR3.

v_call,j_call,cdr3_aa
TRBV6-4,TRBJ2-7,ASSQLAGYEQY
TRBV10-3,TRBJ2-3,AIGGTSGQTDTQY
TRBV5-1,TRBJ2-1,ASSVIGQGIYNEQF
TRBV6-5,TRBJ2-6,ASSYFYGANVLT
TRBV7-3,TRBJ2-1,ASSPWAGDVNEQF
TRBV4-1,TRBJ2-7,ASSQGGLLSYEQY
TRBV25-1,TRBJ1-4,ASSTPDRLSEKLF
TRBV28,TRBJ1-2,ASSRPLAGYT
TRBV29-1,TRBJ1-1,SVTELNTEAF
TRBV15,TRBJ1-2,ATSREGTGLVGYT
TRBV7-9,TRBJ1-1,ASSLGQNTEAF
TRBV29-1,TRBJ2-5,STGLVGEVETQY
TRBV2,TRBJ2-1,ACKTGTTYNEQF
TRBV6-5,TRBJ1-1,ASRGQENTEAF
TRBV7-2,TRBJ2-7,ASSPAVAGGVDEQY
TRBV27,TRBJ1-5,ASSLTSSNQPQH
TRBV9,TRBJ2-7,ASSSGLAGVYEQY
TRBV6-5,TRBJ2-5,ASSSSSGSFETQY
TRBV6-1,TRBJ2-7,ASSTGTVFYYEQY
TRBV10-2,TRBJ1-2,ASRGAGTVYRNGYT
TRBV6-4,TRBJ2-3,ASSDSAASTDTQY
TRBV5-1,TRBJ1-4,ASSLGGHNEKLF
TRBV7-2,TRBJ2-1,ASSLTSFGYNEQF
TRBV5-6,TRBJ1-2,ASSLVGGGYT
TRBV28,TRBJ2-7,ASLGHISYEQY
TRBV29-1,TRBJ2-7,SVEKAVSYEQY
TRBV10-3,TRBJ2-7,AISDRWTSGYEQY
TRBV6-5,TRBJ2-3,ASSPGLAGVDTQY
TRBV4-1,TRBJ1-4,ASSRAEGRGTNEKLF
TRBV7-9,TRBJ2-7,ASSPTAYEQY
TRBV27,TRBJ1-4,ASSETGGEKLF
TRBV10-3,TRBJ2-2,AGQGGTGELF
TRBV13,TRBJ2-7,ASSLNRGAREQY
TRBV10-2,TRBJ1-1,ASSSGQSNTEAF
TRBV4-1,TRBJ2-7,ASSQALSDEQY
TRBV18,TRBJ1-5,ASSPGQDAQPQH
TRBV4-1,TRBJ2-7,ASSLLAGTTYEQY
TRBV5-1,TRBJ2-1,ASSAGLAYNEQF
TRBV5-4,TRBJ2-3,ASSFPGADTQY
TRBV6-5,TRBJ2-7,ASSYYQGASYEQY
TRBV9,TRBJ2-5,ASSQGLAGGGTKETQY
TRBV29-1,TRBJ1-4,SVEETGPGEKLF
TRBV11-2,TRBJ2-7,ASSILANVGYEQY
TRBV5-1,TRBJ2-7,ASSPQGFRGNEQY
TRBV28,TRBJ1-2,ASRFPEVRGTGYT